The present T cell receptor beta chain was sequenced within a study of T cell responses to AZD1222 COVID-19 vaccine. Points from the study as a whole: Reportedly, close to half of spike-specific TCRs are directed against unmutated variant regions.

Pooled together were second doses at about 4 or about 12 weeks. About this clone itself: Its antigen remains unidentified.

TCRdb's copy holds only in-frame clones and misses some; the assay was immunoSEQ multiplex PCR. The top ten clones hold roughly 3.2% of a sample with about 160,000 clones, 75% to 95% of them seen once. With 4 bases removed from V and 8 bases from J, the gap between germline ends came to 11 bases. There are 13 residues in the CDR3. Germline V gene sequence: CDR1 SEHNR, CDR2 FQNEAQ (reference sequence). The sample here was peripheral blood, taken 28 days after the second AZD1222 dose. This TCR was recovered from an adult who received the AZD1222 COVID-19 vaccine. V is TRBV7-9 and J is TRBJ1-4, with D possibly matching TRBD1 (5 bases). CDR3 residues: CASSSQGGEKLFF. In nucleotides, the CDR3 is TGTGCCAGCAGCTCTCAGGGCGGGGAAAAACTGTTTTTT.